The 27 T cell receptor beta chains below all came from one sample that was sequenced in a study of T cell responses to AZD1222 COVID-19 vaccine. Generated by immunoSEQ multiplex PCR, the TCRdb table keeps only in-frame clones and is missing some. This sample has approximately 70,000 clones; approximately 90% occur once, and the top ten carry more than 4%. Source: peripheral blood, taken 28 days after the second dose of the MenACWY control vaccine. These receptors were obtained from an adult who received the MenACWY meningococcal vaccine as a control.

The chain joins TRBV11-2 to TRBJ1-1; D might be TRBD1 (5 bases). Germline CDR1 is SGHAT and CDR2 is FQNNGV. The ends were cut back, 4 bases at V and 5 bases at J, with 5 bases in the middle. The length of the CDR3 is 11 residues. In nucleotides, the CDR3 is TGTGCCAGCAGCTGGGGGACTGAAGCTTTCTTT. Protein sequence: CASSWGTEAFF.

The rearrangement joins TRBV7-9 to TRBJ1-1; D remains ambiguous. V was clipped by 2 bases and J by 1 base, with 8 bases between them. Germline loops: CDR1 SEHNR, CDR2 FQNEAQ (reference sequence). The length of the CDR3 is 14 residues. CDR3 DNA sequence: TGTGCCAGCAGCTTACTCGGTCCGAACACTGAAGCTTTCTTT. Amino acids: CASSLLGPNTEAFF.

This chain uses TRBV5-5 with TRBJ2-7, with no clear D. V was clipped by 2 bases and J by 3 bases, with 6 bases between them. Germline V gives CDR1 SGHKS, CDR2 YYEKEE (reference sequence). This CDR3 has 12 amino acids. The CDR3 nucleotides read TGTGCCAGCAGCTTTTCGGGCTACGAGCAGTACTTC. This gives the protein CASSFSGYEQYF. The full variable domain, its missing parts supplied by reference TRBV5-5 and TRBJ2-7, is DAGVTQSPTHLIKTRGQQVTLRCSPISGHKSVSWYQQVLGQGPQFIFQYYEKEERGRGNFPDRFSARQFPNYSSELNVNALLLGDSALYLCASSFSGYEQYFGPGTRLTVT.

This clone is categorized as medium-sized. The CDR3 region is CASSESKYSNQPQHF. CDR3 bases: TGCGCCAGCAGTGAGTCGAAGTATAGCAATCAGCCCCAGCATTTT. The chain uses TRBV10-2 and TRBJ1-5; D remains unclear. Germline-derived CDR1 and CDR2 are WSHSY and SAAADI. V was shortened by 0 bases and J by 0 bases, with 6 bases between the two germline ends. The CDR3 extends over 15 amino acids.

This clone was seen once. The CDR3 sequence: CASSQPGTGNGDEQYF. The CDR3 bases are TGTGCCAGCAGCCAACCCGGGACAGGGAACGGAGACGAGCAGTACTTC. V and J are TRBV3-1 (or the pseudogene TRBV3-2) and TRBJ2-7; TRBD1 aligns across 9 bases. CDR3 length equals 16 residues. The V gene's germline CDR1 is LGHDT and CDR2 YNNKEL (reference sequence). The V gene end was trimmed by 2 bases and the J gene end by 5 bases; junction bases not matched to a gene: 10.

This clone occurred a few times. The J gene is TRBJ1-1, the V gene TRBV29-1, with 10 positions matching TRBD1. The CDR3 extends over 14 amino acids. Trimming at V came to 8 bases and at J to 5 bases, leaving 11 bases not matched to a gene. The germline V gene encodes CDR1 SQVTM and CDR2 ANQGSEA. CDR3: CSIASGTGETEAFF. The CDR3 DNA sequence: TGCAGCATTGCGTCCGGGACAGGGGAAACTGAAGCTTTCTTT.

The chain uses TRBV11-1 and TRBJ1-1, with D uncertain. The germline CDR1 and CDR2 sequences are SGHAT and FQDESV (reference sequence). The CDR3 is made up of 14 amino acids. V was pared by 3 bases and J by 1 base, with 9 bases between. The CDR3 protein is CASSLLPPNTEAFF. DNA of the CDR3: TGTGCCAGCAGCTTGCTCCCTCCGAACACTGAAGCTTTCTTT.

This sequence joins TRBV9 and TRBJ1-6; D unclear. There are 13 residues in the CDR3. CDR1 and CDR2 from the germline V gene are SGDLS and YYNGEE. V was shortened by 3 bases and J by 8 bases, with 9 bases between the two germline ends. The CDR3 DNA follows: TGTGCCAGCAGCGCTACGGGGTATTCACCCCTCCACTTT. Translation gives CASSATGYSPLHF.

The V and J genes are TRBV5-1 and TRBJ1-4; TRBD1 aligns across 7 bases. From germline, CDR1 is SGHRS and CDR2 YFSETQ. This CDR3 has 15 residues. Trimming at V came to 0 bases and at J to 10 bases, leaving 9 bases not matched to a gene. The chain's CDR3 is CASSLAPGQEGKLFF. The CDR3 nucleotides are TGCGCCAGCAGCTTGGCCCCTGGACAGGAAGGAAAACTGTTTTTT.

V gene TRBV7-2 combines with J gene TRBJ1-2; 7 positions agree with TRBD1. The CDR3 extends over 14 amino acids. The V gene end was trimmed by 6 bases and the J gene end by 5 bases; junction bases not matched to a gene: 9. Germline assignment: CDR1 SGHTA and CDR2 FQGNSA. DNA of the CDR3: TGTGCCAGCAGTCCAAACAGGGGTGGATATGGCTACACCTTC. Encoded protein: CASSPNRGGYGYTF.

The rearrangement uses TRBV6-6 and TRBJ2-3, with 8 bases that match TRBD2. The V and J ends lost 5 bases and 7 bases, in that order; junction bases with no gene match: 11. CDR1 and CDR2 from the germline V gene are MNHNY and SVGAGI (reference sequence). The CDR3 totals 15 residues. The CDR3: CASSTPGLGRNTQYF. The CDR3 coding sequence is TGTGCCAGCAGTACACCGGGACTAGGGAGGAATACGCAGTATTTT.

This chain connects TRBV27 to TRBJ1-1; no firm D call. The length of the CDR3 is 14 residues. Trimming cost V 7 bases and J 4 bases, with 16 bases left between them. Germline V lookup: CDR1 MNHEY, CDR2 SMNVEV (reference sequence). For the CDR3, the DNA is TGTGCCAGCACTCCCAGTGTAGCGGGCACTGAAGCTTTCTTT. Translated, it gives CASTPSVAGTEAFF.

V usage is TRBV30 and J usage is TRBJ1-1; the D gene is possibly TRBD1 (6 bases). The length of the CDR3 is 13 residues. The V and J ends lost 3 bases and 5 bases respectively, with 13 bases between them. From germline, CDR1 is GTSNPN and CDR2 SVGIG (reference sequence). The CDR3, as DNA: TGTGCCTGGAGCGAGGGGGAACAGACTGAAGCTTTCTTT. Translated: CAWSEGEQTEAFF. Variable domain in full (rest from reference TRBV30 and TRBJ1-1): SQTIHQWPATLVQPVGSPLSLECTVEGTSNPNLYWYRQAAGRGLQLLFYSVGIGQISSEVPQNLSASRPQDRQFILSSKKLLLSDSGFYLCAWSEGEQTEAFFGQGTRLTVV.

CDR3 region: CASSLLGAAYEQYF. CDR3 DNA sequence: TGTGCCAGCAGTTTACTGGGGGCTGCCTACGAGCAGTACTTC. This chain links TRBV27 with TRBJ2-7; maybe TRBD1 (6 bases). CDR3 size: 14 residues. V was cut by 2 bases and J by 2 bases, with 10 bases left in between. Germline CDR1 MNHEY, CDR2 SMNVEV (reference sequence).

The CDR3 DNA reads TGTGCCAGCAGTCCATACGACACAATGGGATCAGCGTCCCAGCATTTT. This sequence encodes CASSPYDTMGSASQHF. The chain is built from TRBV27 and TRBJ1-5; no clear D. The length of the CDR3 is 16 residues. V shed 5 bases and J shed 11 bases, with 25 bases lying between them. Germline CDR1 and CDR2: MNHEY and SMNVEV (reference sequence).

The sample holds a few counts of this clone. This chain joins TRBV15 and TRBJ1-5, with D unresolved. CDR3 size: 13 residues. Germline-derived CDR1 and CDR2 are LNHNV and YYDKDF (reference sequence). V was shortened by 3 bases and J by 7 bases, with 10 bases between the two germline ends. The CDR3 protein is CATSSRTHQPQHF. The CDR3 bases are TGTGCCACCAGCAGTCGCACACACCAGCCCCAGCATTTT.

The chain has TRBV28 and TRBJ2-7; D gene uncertain. Germline values: CDR1 MDHEN, CDR2 SYDVKM. With 8 bases removed from V and 1 base from J, the gap between germline ends came to 9 bases. There are 12 residues in the CDR3. The CDR3 loop is CASQVTSYEQYF. CDR3 sequence (DNA): TGTGCCAGCCAGGTTACGTCCTACGAGCAGTACTTC. Drawing the rest from reference TRBV28 and TRBJ2-7, the complete variable domain is DVKVTQSSRYLVKRTGEKVFLECVQDMDHENMFWYRQDPGLGLRLIYFSYDVKMKEKGDIPEGYSVSREKKERFSLILESASTNQTSMYLCASQVTSYEQYFGPGTRLTVT.

This clone appeared a single time. The rearrangement links TRBV7-8 to TRBJ2-1; no definite D call. Germline loops: CDR1 SGHVS, CDR2 FQNEAQ. CDR3 length: 14 residues. The V gene lost 1 base and the J gene lost 5 bases, with 9 bases spanning the gap. CDR3 sequence: CASSLGRRDNEQFF. Here the CDR3 DNA reads TGTGCCAGCAGCTTAGGGCGGAGAGACAATGAGCAGTTCTTC.

The V call is TRBV29-1, the J call TRBJ1-1, with TRBD1 matching 8 bases. CDR1 SQVTM and CDR2 ANQGSEA come from the germline V gene. Trimming took 6 bases from V and 1 from J; bases not matched to a gene: 4. The CDR3 extends over 13 amino acids. Written as DNA, the CDR3 is TGCAGCGTCGATCAGGGGGCGAACACTGAAGCTTTCTTT. Translated: CSVDQGANTEAFF.

The J gene is TRBJ1-1, the V gene TRBV29-1, with 8 bases identical to TRBD1. CDR1 and CDR2 (germline): SQVTM, ANQGSEA. Losses at the gene ends were 6 bases for V and 1 base for J; bases not matched to a gene: 7. This CDR3 has 14 residues. CDR3 in DNA: TGCAGCGTCGCGAAACAGGGGGAGAACACTGAAGCTTTCTTT. Translating gives CSVAKQGENTEAFF.

V is TRBV7-8 and J is TRBJ1-5; D perhaps matches TRBD1 (5 bases). The CDR3 totals 17 residues. The V gene lost 3 bases and the J gene lost 4 bases, with 19 bases spanning the gap. In germline, CDR1 is SGHVS, CDR2 FQNEAQ. The CDR3 here is CASSFEGRSLGNQPQHF. CDR3 DNA sequence: TGTGCCAGCAGCTTTGAGGGACGATCTTTGGGGAATCAGCCCCAGCATTTT.

The chain employs TRBV18 and TRBJ1-1; no definite D call. CDR3 length equals 13 residues. V lost 3 bases and J 1 base, leaving 6 bases between the germline ends. Germline CDR1 is KGHSH and CDR2 is LQKENI. The CDR3 nucleotides are TGTGCCAGCTCACCTTTGGAGAACACTGAAGCTTTCTTT. Its protein is CASSPLENTEAFF.

The chain links TRBV28 to TRBJ2-2; D is tentatively TRBD1 or TRBD2 (5 bases each). The CDR3 length is 14 residues. Trimming left V 4 bases short and J 7 bases short, with 13 bases between. Germline values: CDR1 MDHEN, CDR2 SYDVKM. The CDR3 DNA is TGTGCCAGCAGTTGGGGACGTCAGGTCGGGGAGCTGTTTTTT. It is translated as CASSWGRQVGELFF.

The rearrangement joins TRBV3-1 (or the pseudogene TRBV3-2) to TRBJ2-7; D is uncertain. The germline CDR1 and CDR2 sequences are LGHDT and YNNKEL (reference sequence). Trimming pared 1 base from V and 1 base from J, leaving 5 bases between. This CDR3 is built from 13 residues. The CDR3 protein is CASSQVPSYEQYF. The CDR3 coding sequence is TGTGCCAGCAGCCAAGTTCCGTCCTACGAGCAGTACTTC.

This chain connects TRBV19 to TRBJ1-3; a possible D gene is TRBD1 (5 bases). V lost 3 bases, J lost 0 bases, and 12 bases lay in between. This CDR3 region has 16 residues. In germline, CDR1 is LNHDA, CDR2 SQIVND (reference sequence). As DNA, the CDR3 is TGTGCCAGTAGTATCGGCAGGGCCGTCTCTGGAAACACCATATATTTT. This gives the protein CASSIGRAVSGNTIYF.

The genes are TRBV7-9 and TRBJ1-4; 8 nucleotides agree with TRBD1. V lost 6 bases and J lost 0; bases outside the gene matches: 6. Germline loops: CDR1 SEHNR, CDR2 FQNEAQ (reference sequence). The CDR3 runs to 16 residues. The CDR3 region has the DNA TGTGCCAGCAGGTCCGGGACAGGACCAACTAATGAAAAACTGTTTTTT. Translating gives CASRSGTGPTNEKLFF.

This sequence joins TRBV19 and TRBJ2-7, with D unresolved. The germline V and J ends were trimmed by 1 base and 3 bases, with 13 bases remaining between them. CDR1 LNHDA and CDR2 SQIVND come from the germline V gene (reference sequence). The CDR3 length is 15 residues. The CDR3 spells CASSIGPVGDYEQYF. The CDR3 nucleotides read TGTGCCAGTAGTATAGGGCCAGTTGGGGACTACGAGCAGTACTTC.